Listed here is a single T cell receptor beta chain. This sample is part of a study of T cell responses to AZD1222 COVID-19 vaccine. The repertoire was sequenced with immunoSEQ multiplex PCR; TCRdb's copy has only in-frame clones and lacks some. The sample holds 95,000 to 110,000 clones; 80% to 95% are singletons and the top ten take about 4.8%. This receptor was obtained from an adult in good health. The starting material was peripheral blood, obtained on day 0 of AZD1222 vaccination.

The DNA of the CDR3 is TGTGCCAGCAGCTTGGATAGCGGGGGGGAGTTCTTC. This codes for CASSLDSGGEFF. The V gene is TRBV13, the J gene TRBJ2-1, with TRBD2 matching 11 bases. The CDR3 length is 12 residues. Germline loops: CDR1 PRHDT, CDR2 FYEKMQ (reference sequence). With 3 bases clipped from V and 14 bases from J, the junction kept 3 bases outside the gene matches. Variable domain in full (rest from reference TRBV13 and TRBJ2-1): AAGVIQSPRHLIKEKRETATLKCYPIPRHDTVYWYQQGPGQDPQFLISFYEKMQSDKGSIPDRFSAQQFSDYHSELNMSSLELGDSALYFCASSLDSGGEFFGPGTRLTVL.